This T cell receptor (beta chain) was profiled in a study of long-term antiretroviral therapy in people with HIV. The assay, immunoSEQ v3.0, was run at survey level. Here immunoSEQ multiplex PCR was the method, and the copy in TCRdb shows in-frame clones only, minus some. The sample holds around 21,000 clones, approximately 82% seen once. Study-level findings and limits: ART adherence was not documented, and neither viral resistance nor therapy changes had any data.

A remark on this clone: The antigen is not known. One end of the junction fails to match germline, which may point to a read error.

The CDR3 sequence is 14 residues long. In germline, CDR1 is LNHDA, CDR2 SQIVND (reference sequence). This TCR came from a woman aged 25 to 39 with HIV. Specimen: unsorted PBMCs, collected 0.2 years after starting antiretroviral therapy. V usage is TRBV19 and J usage is TRBJ2-7, with a possible D match to TRBD1 (6 bases). The CDR3 coding sequence is TGTGCCAGTAGTATCACAGGGAGTTCCTCCGAGCAGTACTTC. It codes for CASSITGSSSEQYF.